The rows below give T cell receptor beta chains drawn from one sample of a study of STAT5B mutations in CD4+ large granular lymphocyte leukemia. Only in-frame clones appear in the TCRdb table, and some are missing; sequencing was by immunoSEQ multiplex PCR. The sample has just over 40,000 clones; approximately 84% are singletons. Material for sequencing was CD4+ T cells from blood buffy coats. The source of these receptors is a human donor in good health. Both conserved end residues are part of each CDR3. D genes are given only for firm matches. Where a row states a size, it is once, few, many or the class of an expanded clone; other rows omit it.

11	TRBV19	-	few	TRBJ1-1	TGTGCCAGTGGGAGGGACACTGAAGCTTTCTTT	CASGRDTEAFF
14	TRBV6-6	-	-	TRBJ2-7	TGTGCCAGCAGTTCGAGCGCACCAAAGGGCGAGCAGTACTTC	CASSSSAPKGEQYF
15	TRBV5-1	-	-	TRBJ2-5	TGCGCCAGCAGCTTATCCCCCCGAAGGATGGAGACCCAGTACTTC	CASSLSPRRMETQYF
12	TRBV7-9	TRBD1	-	TRBJ1-1	TGTGCCAGCAGCTTCGGACAGGGGGCTGCTTTCTTT	CASSFGQGAAFF
17	TRBV28	-	-	TRBJ1-3	TGTGCCAGCAGTTTATTTAGGGGATTAAACTCTGGAAACACCATATATTTT	CASSLFRGLNSGNTIYF
15	TRBV5-1	-	few	TRBJ2-5	TGCGCCAGCAGCTTGGTAGCGGAACCTCAAGAGACCCAGTACTTC	CASSLVAEPQETQYF
15	TRBV5-4	-	-	TRBJ2-1	TGTGCCAGCAGATCTCAGGGGGGCGCCTACAATGAGCAGTTCTTC	CASRSQGGAYNEQFF
11	TRBV19	-	-	TRBJ2-1	TGTGCCAGCTCAGTTCCCAATGAGCAGTTCTTC	CASSVPNEQFF
12	TRBV7-8	TRBD1	once	TRBJ2-3	TGTGCCAGCAGCTTAGGGGGACAGGGGCAGTATTTT	CASSLGGQGQYF
15	TRBV30	-	-	TRBJ2-7	TGTGCCTGGAGTGTTATAGTGGCAGGGAGTTATGAGCAGTACTTC	CAWSVIVAGSYEQYF
14	TRBV11-2	TRBD1	-	TRBJ2-7	TGTGCCAGCAGTCCAGGGACAGGGACCTACGAGCAGTACTTC	CASSPGTGTYEQYF
13	TRBV27	-	-	TRBJ1-4	TGTGCCAGCAGTACTAACTCCCGTGAAAAACTGTTTTTT	CASSTNSREKLFF
16	TRBV19	TRBD2	-	TRBJ2-1	TGTGCCAGTGTGCCCTCAGGACTAGCGGGAACTAGCGCGCAGTTCTTC	CASVPSGLAGTSAQFF
16	TRBV27	TRBD1	once	TRBJ2-5	TGTGCCAGCAGTTCAACGCCGGACAGGGGGGGAGAGACCCAGTACTTC	CASSSTPDRGGETQYF
15	TRBV29-1	-	-	TRBJ1-1	TGCAGCGTTGCTTCCCTTAGAGATTCGAACACTGAAGCTTTCTTT	CSVASLRDSNTEAFF
13	TRBV27	TRBD1	-	TRBJ1-6	TGTGCCAGCAGTAACAGACAGGGTCCACCCCTCCACTTT	CASSNRQGPPLHF
13	TRBV30	TRBD2	-	TRBJ2-5	TGTGCCTGGAGTAGCGGGGTTCAAGAGACCCAGTACTTC	CAWSSGVQETQYF
14	TRBV7-2	-	few	TRBJ1-5	TGTGCCAGCAGCTTGGACGGACACAATCAGCCCCAGCATTTT	CASSLDGHNQPQHF
16	TRBV5-4	-	-	TRBJ2-5	TGTGCCAGCAGGAGGCAGGACGGAAACCAATTGGAGACCCAGTACTTC	CASRRQDGNQLETQYF
13	TRBV27	-	-	TRBJ2-3	TGTGCCAGCAGGTGGGGAGCCGTAGATACGCAGTATTTT	CASRWGAVDTQYF
13	TRBV9	-	few	TRBJ2-7	TGTGCCAGCAGCGTGGGCGGCTCCTACGAGCAGTACTTC	CASSVGGSYEQYF
11	TRBV7-9	TRBD1	-	TRBJ2-5	TGTGCCAGCAACGATGGGGGACAGACAAACTTC	CASNDGGQTNF
13	TRBV5-6	-	once	TRBJ1-2	TGTGCCAGCAGCTTTTATCCTAACTATGGCTACACCTTC	CASSFYPNYGYTF